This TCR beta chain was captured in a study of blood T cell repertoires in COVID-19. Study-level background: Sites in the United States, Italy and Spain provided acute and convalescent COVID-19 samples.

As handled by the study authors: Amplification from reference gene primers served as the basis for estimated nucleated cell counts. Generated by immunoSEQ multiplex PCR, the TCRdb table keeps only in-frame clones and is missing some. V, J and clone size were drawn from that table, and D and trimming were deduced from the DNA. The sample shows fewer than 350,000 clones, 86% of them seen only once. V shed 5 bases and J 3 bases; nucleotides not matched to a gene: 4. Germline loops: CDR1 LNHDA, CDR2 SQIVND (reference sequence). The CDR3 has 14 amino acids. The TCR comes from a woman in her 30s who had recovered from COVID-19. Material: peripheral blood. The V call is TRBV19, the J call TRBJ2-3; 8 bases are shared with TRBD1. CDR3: CASSAQGVTDTQYF. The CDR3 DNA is TGTGCCAGTAGTGCACAGGGGGTAACAGATACGCAGTATTTT. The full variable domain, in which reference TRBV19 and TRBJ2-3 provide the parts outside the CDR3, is DGGITQSPKYLFRKEGQNVTLSCEQNLNHDAMYWYRQDPGQGLRLIYYSQIVNDFQKGDIAEGYSVSREKKESFPLTVTSAQKNPTAFYLCASSAQGVTDTQYFGPGTRLTVL.